Shown below are 15 T cell receptor beta chains from a single sample sequenced in a study of technical replicates of blood from several donors. Generated by immunoSEQ multiplex PCR, the TCRdb table keeps only in-frame clones and is missing some. The repertoire has tens of thousands of clones, roughly 98% of them found once; the top ten carry around 0.15%. Source material: T cells isolated from PBMCs. The receptor source for this set is a human donor in good health.

The chain is built from TRBV30 and TRBJ1-2; TRBD1 aligns across 8 bases. The CDR3 has 14 amino acids. The ends lost 7 bases at V and 5 bases at J; junction bases unmatched: 12. Germline-derived CDR1 and CDR2 are GTSNPN and SVGIG (reference sequence). The chain's CDR3 is CASTSTGGNYGYTF. The CDR3 DNA reads as TGTGCCTCAACTTCCACAGGGGGGAATTATGGCTACACCTTC.

This chain joins TRBV11-2 and TRBJ2-1, with TRBD2 as a possible D gene (5 bases). The CDR3 covers 16 residues. CDR1 is SGHAT and CDR2 is FQNNGV in the germline V gene. The V and J ends lost 2 bases and 4 bases respectively, with 15 bases between them. The CDR3 reads CASSLSSGWDYNEQFF. The CDR3 DNA is TGTGCCAGCAGCTTATCGAGCGGATGGGATTACAATGAGCAGTTCTTC.

V gene TRBV18 combines with J gene TRBJ2-7; D is possibly TRBD1 (6 bases). Trimming removed 5 bases at V and 6 bases at J, with 14 bases between. CDR1 and CDR2 (germline): KGHSH, LQKENI. This CDR3 comprises 13 residues. CDR3 in DNA: TGTGCCAGCTCATTACAGGACAGTCGCGAGCAGTACTTC. Residues: CASSLQDSREQYF.

The chain employs TRBV6-5 and TRBJ1-3, with 9 bases fitting TRBD1. CDR3 length: 15 amino acids. Germline CDR1 MNHEY, CDR2 SVGAGI. V shed 6 bases, J shed 4 bases, and the junction held 7 bases outside the gene matches. This chain's CDR3 is CASRGTGMGGNTIYF. CDR3 nucleotide sequence: TGTGCCAGCAGAGGGACAGGGATGGGCGGAAACACCATATATTTT.

V gene TRBV6-1 combines with J gene TRBJ2-7, with 7 bases matching TRBD1. V lost 4 bases, J lost 1 base, and 4 bases stayed unmatched. The length of the CDR3 is 14 residues. Germline V lookup: CDR1 MNHNS, CDR2 SASEGT. CDR3 in DNA: TGTGCCAGCAGTGGTAGGGGACAGTCCTACGAGCAGTACTTC. Its translation is CASSGRGQSYEQYF.

There are a few counts of this clone. V and J are TRBV19 and TRBJ1-5, with D unclear. The ends were cut back, 5 bases at V and 0 bases at J, with 11 bases in the middle. CDR1 and CDR2 from the germline V gene are LNHDA and SQIVND (reference sequence). The CDR3 has 15 amino acids. In DNA form, the CDR3 reads TGTGCCAGTAGTTTCAGTCTTTATAGCAATCAGCCCCAGCATTTT. Protein: CASSFSLYSNQPQHF.

This clone was counted once. The genes are TRBV7-9 and TRBJ2-5, with no clear D. The CDR3 totals 11 residues. Germline V lookup: CDR1 SEHNR, CDR2 FQNEAQ (reference sequence). Deletions cut 3 bases from V and 8 bases from J, with 7 bases between. The CDR3 DNA is TGTGCCAGCAGCTTGCGGCGAACCCAGTACTTC. Protein product: CASSLRRTQYF.

This clone has only one observation. The V and J genes are TRBV5-1 and TRBJ1-2, with TRBD1 as a possible D gene (5 bases). V shed 0 bases and J shed 5 bases, with 14 bases lying between them. In germline, CDR1 is SGHRS, CDR2 YFSETQ. The CDR3 runs to 15 residues. The CDR3 sequence: CASSLEAAGKYGYTF. The CDR3 region has the DNA TGCGCCAGCAGCTTGGAGGCGGCAGGGAAGTATGGCTACACCTTC.

This clone was recorded only once. This chain joins TRBV30 and TRBJ2-7, with D possibly matching TRBD1 (6 bases). The CDR3 spans 13 residues. V was clipped by 0 bases and J by 2 bases, with 8 bases between them. Germline V CDR1 and CDR2: GTSNPN, SVGIG (reference sequence). DNA of the CDR3: TGTGCCTGGAGTGTTGGGGGCGCCTACGAGCAGTACTTC. Translation: CAWSVGGAYEQYF.

The chain has TRBV2 and TRBJ2-2, with 9 nucleotides matching TRBD2. Trimming removed 5 bases from V and 4 bases from J; junction bases left unmatched: 2. This CDR3 region has 14 residues. The germline V gene has CDR1 SNHLY and CDR2 FYNNEI. This CDR3 reads CASSSGGPTGELFF. The CDR3 bases are TGTGCCAGCAGTAGCGGGGGGCCCACCGGGGAGCTGTTTTTT.

This clone was seen once. The CDR3: CASSEQGATYEQYF. The DNA for the CDR3 is TGTGCCAGCAGCGAGCAGGGGGCAACCTACGAGCAGTACTTC. The rearrangement links TRBV6-1 to TRBJ2-7; 8 positions agree with TRBD1. CDR3 length equals 14 residues. The germline gives CDR1 MNHNS, CDR2 SASEGT. J was trimmed by 2 bases and V by 6 bases; bases with no gene match: 6.

V usage is TRBV6-1 and J usage is TRBJ1-1; D perhaps matches TRBD1 (6 bases). V dropped 2 bases and J dropped 8 bases, with 9 bases sitting between them. The CDR3 has 12 residues. CDR1 is MNHNS, CDR2 SASEGT, per germline. CDR3 region: CASSELGTEAFF. Written as DNA, the CDR3 is TGTGCCAGCAGTGAATTAGGGACAGAAGCTTTCTTT.

The chain uses TRBV28 and TRBJ2-5; 7 bases line up with TRBD2. The CDR3 extends over 13 amino acids. The ends lost 3 bases at V and 3 bases at J; junction bases unmatched: 1. CDR1 and CDR2 (germline): MDHEN, SYDVKM. The CDR3 DNA follows: TGTGCCAGCAGTTTGCGGGGGAAAGAGACCCAGTACTTC. As protein: CASSLRGKETQYF. Full variable domain (outside the CDR3, taken from reference TRBV28 and TRBJ2-5): DVKVTQSSRYLVKRTGEKVFLECVQDMDHENMFWYRQDPGLGLRLIYFSYDVKMKEKGDIPEGYSVSREKKERFSLILESASTNQTSMYLCASSLRGKETQYFGPGTRLLVL.

The rearrangement joins TRBV6-5 to TRBJ1-5; TRBD1 matches at 9 bases. Germline assignment: CDR1 MNHEY and CDR2 SVGAGI. The V segment lost 2 bases and the J segment 5 bases; nucleotides outside the gene matches: 1. The CDR3 runs to 14 residues. CDR3 coding DNA: TGTGCCAGCAGTTACGACAGGGGGTATCAGCCCCAGCATTTT. Translating it yields CASSYDRGYQPQHF.

This clone was observed a single time. The gene calls are TRBV27 and TRBJ2-7, with 7 positions matching TRBD1. CDR3 length: 14 residues. V was clipped by 2 bases and J by 3 bases; unmatched bases: 4. Per the germline V gene, CDR1 is MNHEY and CDR2 is SMNVEV (reference sequence). The CDR3: CASSLARQGYEQYF. Here the CDR3 DNA reads TGTGCCAGCAGTTTAGCACGACAGGGCTACGAGCAGTACTTC.